Here is one T cell receptor beta chain with its context. This clone has only one observation. Which antigen it targets is not known. No base-level quality is on record; no much larger clone is a single base apart. The study tested focal radiation therapy combined with CTLA-4 blockade (ipilimumab) in patients with chemo-refractory metastatic non-small-cell lung cancer. This record comes from a study of radiotherapy plus CTLA-4 blockade in lung cancer (dated by TCRdb to the late 2010s). A note on the overall study: Objective responses were observed in 15% to 20% of enrolled patients, and disease control was achieved in about 32%. Overall results and qualifications from the work: The strongest predictors of response were reported to be early dynamic shifts in blood T cell clones along with a rise in serum interferon-beta following radiation. After treatment with radiotherapy and ipilimumab, TCR clones that originated in tumors expanded in peripheral blood.

Inclusive of the bounding cysteine and phenylalanine, the CDR3 is 14 residues long. CDR3 DNA only is kept here, 42 bases in frame from base 1. Reading the germline V gene gives CDR1 SGHVS and CDR2 FNYEAQ. A distance of 11 bases separates the germline ends of V and J, which lose 3 bases and 3 bases respectively. Libraries were built with the immunoSEQ multiplex PCR assay. Held by TCRdb, this immuneACCESS table contains in-frame sequences only and omits some clones. Under half of the omission traces to an unresolved V gene where checked; the cause of the rest is unknown. Here the sample has roughly 44,000 clones; 70% to 80% occur a single time. 11% of the sample belongs to the ten largest clones.

The material sequenced was peripheral blood, taken from a patient treated with radiotherapy plus ipilimumab. Recombination connected TRBV7-6 to TRBJ1-2, with the identity of the D gene unclear. The origin of this receptor is a human donor with non-small cell lung cancer who had stable disease on radiotherapy plus ipilimumab. The nucleotides are TGTGCCAGCAGCTTCGGACGTGGGGACTATGGCTACACCTTC. This is translated as CASSFGRGDYGYTF. With the portions outside the CDR3 filled from the reference TRBV7-6 and TRBJ1-2 genes, the complete variable region becomes GAGVSQSPRYKVTKRGQDVALRCDPISGHVSLYWYRQALGQGPEFLTYFNYEAQQDKSGLPNDRFSAERPEGSISTLTIQRTEQRDSAMYRCASSFGRGDYGYTFGSGTRLTVV.